This T cell receptor (beta chain) appears in the sequencing data of a study of OX40 agonist ivuxolimab in advanced cancers. Study details: Dose-escalation subjects each had hepatocellular carcinoma, melanoma, renal cell or head and neck cancer.

Assay used: immunoSEQ multiplex PCR; TCRdb lists only in-frame clones, some missing. The sample consists of approximately 63,000 clones, roughly 88% of them appearing once. Material: CD4+ or CD8+ T cells sorted from blood, obtained in a trial of the OX40 agonist ivuxolimab. The sequence was obtained from an adult with an advanced solid tumor such as melanoma, head and neck, liver or kidney cancer.

The CDR3 DNA reads TGTGCCATCAGTGAGCAGGGTGACACTGAAGCTTTCTTT. Translated: CAISEQGDTEAFF. The rearrangement uses TRBV10-3 and TRBJ1-1, with a tentative D call TRBD1 (5 bases). The CDR3 runs 13 residues. The germline V and J ends were trimmed by 2 bases and 3 bases, with 7 bases remaining between them. The V gene's germline CDR1 is ENHRY and CDR2 SYGVKD.